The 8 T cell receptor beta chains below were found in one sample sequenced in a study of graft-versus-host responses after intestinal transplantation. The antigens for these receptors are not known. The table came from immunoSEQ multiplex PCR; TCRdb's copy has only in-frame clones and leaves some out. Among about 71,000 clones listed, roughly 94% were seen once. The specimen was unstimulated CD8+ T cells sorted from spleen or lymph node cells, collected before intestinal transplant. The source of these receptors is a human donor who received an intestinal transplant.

The CDR3 DNA is TGTGCCAGTAGTCAGGGGGCAGGTGAGCAGTTCTTC. As protein: CASSQGAGEQFF. This chain joins TRBV19 and TRBJ2-1; 8 bases fit TRBD1. CDR3 length: 12 amino acids. Germline CDR1 reads LNHDA; CDR2 reads SQIVND (reference sequence). The V and J ends lost 5 bases and 9 bases, in that order; junction bases with no gene match: 3.

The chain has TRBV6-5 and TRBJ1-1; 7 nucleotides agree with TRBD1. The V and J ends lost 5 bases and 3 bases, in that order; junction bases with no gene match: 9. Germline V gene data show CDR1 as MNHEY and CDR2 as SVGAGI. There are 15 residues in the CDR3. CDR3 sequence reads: CASSAPRQGYTEAFF. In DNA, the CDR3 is TGTGCCAGCAGTGCCCCGCGACAGGGATACACTGAAGCTTTCTTT.

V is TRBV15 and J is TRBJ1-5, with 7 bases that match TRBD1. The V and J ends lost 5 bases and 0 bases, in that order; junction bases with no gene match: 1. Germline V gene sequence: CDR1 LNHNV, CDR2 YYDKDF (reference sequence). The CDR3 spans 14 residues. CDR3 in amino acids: CATSSGGSNQPQHF. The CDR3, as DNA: TGTGCCACCAGCTCAGGGGGTAGCAATCAGCCCCAGCATTTT. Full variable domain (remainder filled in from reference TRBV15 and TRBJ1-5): DAMVIQNPRYQVTQFGKPVTLSCSQTLNHNVMYWYQQKSSQAPKLLFHYYDKDFNNEADTPDNFQSRRPNTSFCFLDIRSPGLGDTAMYLCATSSGGSNQPQHFGDGTRLSIL.

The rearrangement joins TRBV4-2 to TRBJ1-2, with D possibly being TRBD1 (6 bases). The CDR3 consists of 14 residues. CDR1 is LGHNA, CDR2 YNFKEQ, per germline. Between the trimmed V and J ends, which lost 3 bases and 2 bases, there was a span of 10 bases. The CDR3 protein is CASSQGTPNYGYTF. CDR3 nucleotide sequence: TGTGCCAGCAGCCAGGGGACACCAAACTATGGCTACACCTTC.

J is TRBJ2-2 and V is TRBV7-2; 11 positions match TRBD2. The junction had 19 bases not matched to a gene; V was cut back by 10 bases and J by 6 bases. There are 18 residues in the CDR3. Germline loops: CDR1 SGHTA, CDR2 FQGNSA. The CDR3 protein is CAITSFGTSGVKPGELFF. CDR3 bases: TGTGCCATCACAAGCTTCGGGACTAGCGGCGTCAAACCCGGGGAGCTGTTTTTT.

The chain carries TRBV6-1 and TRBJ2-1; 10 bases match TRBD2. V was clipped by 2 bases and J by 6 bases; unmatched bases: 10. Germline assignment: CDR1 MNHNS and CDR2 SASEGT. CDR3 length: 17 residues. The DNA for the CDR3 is TGTGCCAGCAGTGAAAGCCCTAGCGGGAGAGGTGGCAATGAGCAGTTCTTC. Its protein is CASSESPSGRGGNEQFF.

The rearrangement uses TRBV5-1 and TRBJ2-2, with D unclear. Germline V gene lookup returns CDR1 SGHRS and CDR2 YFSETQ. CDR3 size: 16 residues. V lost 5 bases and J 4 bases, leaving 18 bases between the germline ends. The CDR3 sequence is CASSFRVVVGTGELFF. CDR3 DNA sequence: TGCGCCAGCAGTTTCCGAGTGGTCGTTGGCACCGGGGAGCTGTTTTTT.

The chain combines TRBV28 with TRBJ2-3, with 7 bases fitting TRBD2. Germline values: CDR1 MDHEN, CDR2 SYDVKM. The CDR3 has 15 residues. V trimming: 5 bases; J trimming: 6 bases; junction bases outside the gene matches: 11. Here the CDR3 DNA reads TGTGCCAGCAGTCCCGATCGGACTAGTGGGGATACGCAGTATTTT. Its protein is CASSPDRTSGDTQYF.